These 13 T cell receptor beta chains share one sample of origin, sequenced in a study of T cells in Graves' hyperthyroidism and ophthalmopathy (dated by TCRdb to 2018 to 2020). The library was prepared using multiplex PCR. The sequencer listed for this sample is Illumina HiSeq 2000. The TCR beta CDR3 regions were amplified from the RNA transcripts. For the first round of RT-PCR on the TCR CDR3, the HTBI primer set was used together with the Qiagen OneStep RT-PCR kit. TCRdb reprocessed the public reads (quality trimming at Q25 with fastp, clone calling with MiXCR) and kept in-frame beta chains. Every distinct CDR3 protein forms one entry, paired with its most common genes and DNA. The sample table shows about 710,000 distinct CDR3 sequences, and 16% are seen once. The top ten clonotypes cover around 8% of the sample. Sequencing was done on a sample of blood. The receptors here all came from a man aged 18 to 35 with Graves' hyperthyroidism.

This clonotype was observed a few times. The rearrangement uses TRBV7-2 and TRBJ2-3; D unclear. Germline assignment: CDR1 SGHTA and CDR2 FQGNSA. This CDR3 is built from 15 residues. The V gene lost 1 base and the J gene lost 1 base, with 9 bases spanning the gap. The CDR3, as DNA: TGTGCCAGCAGCTTAGAGGAACTTCGCACAGATACGCAGTATTTT. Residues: CASSLEELRTDTQYF.

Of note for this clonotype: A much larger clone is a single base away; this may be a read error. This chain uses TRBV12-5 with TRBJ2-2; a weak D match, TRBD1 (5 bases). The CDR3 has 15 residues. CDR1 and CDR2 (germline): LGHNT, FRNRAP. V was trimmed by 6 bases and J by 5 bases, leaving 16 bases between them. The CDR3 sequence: CASGPPDKVTGELFF. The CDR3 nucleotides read TGTGCTAGTGGACCCCCGGACAAGGTAACCGGGGAGCTGTTTTTT.

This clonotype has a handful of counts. CDR3 region: CASSLEGTYYEQYF. Written as DNA, the CDR3 is TGCGCCAGCAGCTTGGAGGGCACCTACTACGAGCAGTACTTC. The V call is TRBV5-1, the J call TRBJ2-7; D ambiguous. The CDR3 has 14 residues. V shed 0 bases and J shed 3 bases, with 10 bases lying between them. The V gene's germline CDR1 is SGHRS and CDR2 YFSETQ.

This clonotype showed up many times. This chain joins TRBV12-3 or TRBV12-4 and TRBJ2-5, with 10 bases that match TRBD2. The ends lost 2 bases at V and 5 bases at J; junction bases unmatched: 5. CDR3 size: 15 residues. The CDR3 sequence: CASSLFASGSETQYF. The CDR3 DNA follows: TGTGCCAGCAGTTTATTCGCTAGCGGGAGTGAGACCCAGTACTTC.

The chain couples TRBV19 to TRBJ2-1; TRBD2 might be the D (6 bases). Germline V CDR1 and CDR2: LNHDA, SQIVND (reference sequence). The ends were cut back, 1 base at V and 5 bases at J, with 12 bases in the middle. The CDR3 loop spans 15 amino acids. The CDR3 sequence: CASSIGTIKHNEQFF. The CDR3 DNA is TGTGCCAGTAGTATAGGGACTATAAAACACAATGAGCAGTTCTTC.

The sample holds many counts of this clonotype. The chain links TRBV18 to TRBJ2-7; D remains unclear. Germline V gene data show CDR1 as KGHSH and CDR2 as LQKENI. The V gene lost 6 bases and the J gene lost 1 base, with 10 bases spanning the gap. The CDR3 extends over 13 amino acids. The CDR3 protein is CASSQTSSYEQYF. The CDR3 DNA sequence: TGTGCCAGCTCCCAGACCAGTTCCTACGAGCAGTACTTC.

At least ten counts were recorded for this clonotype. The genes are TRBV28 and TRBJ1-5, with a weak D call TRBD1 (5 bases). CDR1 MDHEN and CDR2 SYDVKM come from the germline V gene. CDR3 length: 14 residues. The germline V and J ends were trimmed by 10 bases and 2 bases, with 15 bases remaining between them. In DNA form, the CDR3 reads TGTGCCACCCGGGGGAGGGATGGCAATCAGCCCCAGCATTTT. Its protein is CATRGRDGNQPQHF.

The CDR3 here is CASSLPSETEAFF. The CDR3 DNA sequence: TGTGCCAGCAGTCTACCATCAGAGACTGAAGCTTTCTTT. This chain links TRBV28 with TRBJ1-1; D is unclear. The V gene's germline CDR1 is MDHEN and CDR2 SYDVKM. The CDR3 consists of 13 residues. V lost 5 bases, J lost 5 bases, and 12 bases lay in between.

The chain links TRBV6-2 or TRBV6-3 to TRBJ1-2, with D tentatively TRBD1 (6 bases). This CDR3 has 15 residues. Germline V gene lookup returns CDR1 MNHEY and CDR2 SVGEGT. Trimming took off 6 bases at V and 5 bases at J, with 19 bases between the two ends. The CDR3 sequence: CASSLRAGTSYGYTF. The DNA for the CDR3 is TGTGCCAGCAGCCTTCGCGCCGGGACAAGTTATGGCTACACCTTC.

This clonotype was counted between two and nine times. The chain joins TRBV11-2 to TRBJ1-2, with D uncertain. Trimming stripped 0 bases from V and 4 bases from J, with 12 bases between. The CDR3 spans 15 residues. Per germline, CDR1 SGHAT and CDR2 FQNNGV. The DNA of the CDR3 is TGTGCCAGCAGCTTAGATCGAACAGCTACCTATGGCTACACCTTC. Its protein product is CASSLDRTATYGYTF. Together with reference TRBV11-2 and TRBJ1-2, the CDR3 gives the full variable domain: EAGVAQSPRYKIIEKRQSVAFWCNPISGHATLYWYQQILGQGPKLLIQFQNNGVVDDSQLPKDRFSAERLKGVDSTLKIQPAKLEDSAVYLCASSLDRTATYGYTFGSGTRLTVV.

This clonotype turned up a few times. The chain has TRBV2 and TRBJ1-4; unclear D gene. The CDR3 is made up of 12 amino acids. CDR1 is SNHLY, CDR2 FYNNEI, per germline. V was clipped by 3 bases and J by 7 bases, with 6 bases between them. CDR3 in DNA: TGTGCCAGCAGTGACCAGACTGAAAAACTGTTTTTT. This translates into CASSDQTEKLFF. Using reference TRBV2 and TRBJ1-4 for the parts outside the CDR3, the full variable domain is EPEVTQTPSHQVTQMGQEVILRCVPISNHLYFYWYRQILGQKVEFLVSFYNNEISEKSEIFDDQFSVERPDGSNFTLKIRSTKLEDSAMYFCASSDQTEKLFFGSGTQLSVL.

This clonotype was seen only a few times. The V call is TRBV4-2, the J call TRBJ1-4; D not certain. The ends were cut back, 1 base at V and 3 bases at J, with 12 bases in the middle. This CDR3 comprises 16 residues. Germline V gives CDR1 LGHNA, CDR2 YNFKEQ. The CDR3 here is CASSQAGFTPNEKLFF. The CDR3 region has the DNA TGTGCCAGCAGCCAAGCCGGTTTCACCCCTAATGAAAAACTGTTTTTT.

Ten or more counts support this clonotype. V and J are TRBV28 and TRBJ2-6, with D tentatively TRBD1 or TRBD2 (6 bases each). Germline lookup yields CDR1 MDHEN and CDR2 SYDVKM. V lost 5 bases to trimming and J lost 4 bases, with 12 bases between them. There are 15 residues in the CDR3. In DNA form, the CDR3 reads TGTGCCAGCAGTCGGGGGCCGCGGGGGGCCAACGTCCTGACTTTC. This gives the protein CASSRGPRGANVLTF.